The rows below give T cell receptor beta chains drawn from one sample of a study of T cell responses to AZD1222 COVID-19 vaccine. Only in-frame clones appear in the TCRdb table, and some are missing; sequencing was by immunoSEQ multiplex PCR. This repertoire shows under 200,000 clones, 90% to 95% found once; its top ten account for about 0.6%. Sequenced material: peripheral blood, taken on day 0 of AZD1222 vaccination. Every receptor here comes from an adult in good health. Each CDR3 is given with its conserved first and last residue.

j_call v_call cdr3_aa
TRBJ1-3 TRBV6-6 CASSITGTSSGNTIYF
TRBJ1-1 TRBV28 CASRSTGRAFF
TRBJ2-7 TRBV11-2 CASSLGSAFYEQYF
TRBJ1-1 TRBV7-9 CASSLSGTEAFF
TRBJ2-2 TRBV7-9 CASSLGGGHTGELFF
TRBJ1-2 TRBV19 CASSIGGSQRGGYTF
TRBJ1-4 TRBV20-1 CSAPNEKLFF
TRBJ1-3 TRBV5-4 CASSSGGGNTIYF
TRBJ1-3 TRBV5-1 CASSSGTAASGNTIYF
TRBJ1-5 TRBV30 CAWSGFNNQPQHF
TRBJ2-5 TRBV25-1 CASSEPRPIQETQYF
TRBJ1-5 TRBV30 CAWNGQGNQPQHF
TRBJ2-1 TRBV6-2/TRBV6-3 CASSFSTGAPHNEQFF
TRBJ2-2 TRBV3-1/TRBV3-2 CASSPSLATLWVTGELFF
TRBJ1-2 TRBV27 CASGYSGPNYGYTF
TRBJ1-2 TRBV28 CASSLKNGYTF
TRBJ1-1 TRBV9 CASSNPRRGSGTEAFF
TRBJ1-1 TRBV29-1 CSAQAGVNTEAFF
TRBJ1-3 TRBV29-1 CSVEDPLNTIYF
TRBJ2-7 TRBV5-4 CASSGNDRPYEQYF
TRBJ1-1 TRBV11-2 CASSPARGWRTEAFF
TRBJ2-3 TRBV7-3 CASSADSSANTDTQYF
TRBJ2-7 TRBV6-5 CASSYHRGGYEQYF
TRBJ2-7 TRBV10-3 CAPRGGYEQYF
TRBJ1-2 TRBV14 CASSPMDRENGYTF